These 21 T cell receptor beta chains share one sample of origin, sequenced in a study of cytomegalovirus exposure and HLA in healthy donors. 60 Vbeta and 13 Jbeta primers were used in PCR. Clones were sequenced by immunoSEQ multiplex PCR, and TCRdb holds only the in-frame ones, with some missing. The sample lists 180,000 or so clones; 75% to 90% were seen once. Sequences were obtained from PBMCs. Receptor source: a woman in her 50s in good health and CMV-seropositive.

In DNA form, the CDR3 reads TGTGCCAGCAGCCCCCTGCGGGCGGACACTGAAGCTTTCTTT. This codes for CASSPLRADTEAFF. The chain joins TRBV9 to TRBJ1-1; D remains unclear. The CDR3 contains 14 residues. The germline V gene encodes CDR1 SGDLS and CDR2 YYNGEE. Trimming removed 4 bases at V and 3 bases at J, with 13 bases between.

The gene calls are TRBV6-1 and TRBJ2-3; TRBD1 agrees at 12 bases. In germline, CDR1 is MNHNS, CDR2 SASEGT. The V and J ends lost 8 bases and 6 bases, in that order; junction bases with no gene match: 9. This CDR3 contains 15 residues. The CDR3 sequence is CASDKGTGGGDTQYF. In DNA, the CDR3 is TGTGCCAGCGATAAAGGGACAGGGGGCGGGGATACGCAGTATTTT.

V gene TRBV4-1 combines with J gene TRBJ1-3, with 10 bases fitting TRBD1. V lost 1 base and J lost 0; bases outside the gene matches: 9. This CDR3 contains 19 residues. Germline loops: CDR1 MGHRA, CDR2 YSYEKL. CDR3 nucleotides: TGCGCCAGCAGCCAAGTAAGGGACAGGGGCTTCCTCTCTGGAAACACCATATATTTT. This translates into CASSQVRDRGFLSGNTIYF.

This rearrangement joins TRBV5-1 to TRBJ2-2, with D perhaps TRBD2 (6 bases). The CDR3 totals 15 residues. With 0 bases removed from V and 5 bases from J, the gap between germline ends came to 11 bases. Germline V CDR1 and CDR2: SGHRS, YFSETQ. The CDR3 region is CASSLAGVGTGELFF. DNA for the CDR3: TGCGCCAGCAGCTTGGCGGGAGTGGGAACCGGGGAGCTGTTTTTT.

The rearrangement links TRBV11-2 to TRBJ2-7, with a tentative D call TRBD2 (5 bases). Germline V CDR1 and CDR2: SGHAT, FQNNGV. Deletions cut 5 bases from V and 4 bases from J, with 18 bases between. This CDR3 comprises 15 residues. The CDR3 bases are TGTGCCAGCAGCGGTATAGCGTCTCACCCTTACGAGCAGTACTTC. This sequence encodes CASSGIASHPYEQYF. The full variable domain, rest sourced from reference TRBV11-2 and TRBJ2-7, is EAGVAQSPRYKIIEKRQSVAFWCNPISGHATLYWYQQILGQGPKLLIQFQNNGVVDDSQLPKDRFSAERLKGVDSTLKIQPAKLEDSAVYLCASSGIASHPYEQYFGPGTRLTVT.

This rearrangement joins TRBV7-3 to TRBJ1-2; possible D gene TRBD1, 5 bases. CDR3 size: 13 residues. Trimming took 5 bases from V and 3 from J, leaving 10 bases between them. Germline V lookup: CDR1 SGHTA, CDR2 FQGTGA. The chain's CDR3 is CASSGGHHYGYTF. CDR3 DNA: TGTGCCAGCAGCGGCGGACACCACTATGGCTACACCTTC.

V usage is TRBV7-9 and J usage is TRBJ2-5; TRBD2 matches at 7 bases. The CDR3 sequence is 15 residues long. Germline lookup yields CDR1 SEHNR and CDR2 FQNEAQ (reference sequence). Losses at the gene ends were 1 base for V and 2 bases for J; bases not matched to a gene: 4. Here the CDR3 reads CASSLGREPQETQYF. The CDR3 nucleotides read TGTGCCAGCAGCTTAGGGCGGGAGCCTCAAGAGACCCAGTACTTC.

This chain links TRBV4-3 with TRBJ1-1; 10 bases agree with TRBD1. Germline V gene sequence: CDR1 LGHNA, CDR2 YSLEER. The CDR3 runs to 15 residues. V shed 1 base, J shed 6 bases, and the junction held 5 bases outside the gene matches. CDR3 in amino acids: CASSQARQGAAEAFF. The CDR3 DNA sequence: TGCGCCAGCAGCCAAGCGAGACAGGGGGCAGCTGAAGCTTTCTTT.

This chain joins TRBV7-2 and TRBJ1-2; TRBD1 aligns across 10 bases. Germline-derived CDR1 and CDR2 are SGHTA and FQGNSA. The ends lost 4 bases at V and 4 bases at J; junction bases unmatched: 6. The CDR3 sequence is 15 residues long. CDR3 DNA: TGTGCCAGCAGCTCCGGGACAGGGGCCATCTATGGCTACACCTTC. Protein sequence: CASSSGTGAIYGYTF.

The genes are TRBV27 and TRBJ1-2; D gene ambiguous. CDR1 is MNHEY and CDR2 is SMNVEV in the germline V gene (reference sequence). V lost 2 bases, J lost 2 bases, and 6 bases lay in between. This CDR3 comprises 13 residues. This CDR3 reads CASSLSQNYGYTF. The CDR3 DNA reads as TGTGCCAGCAGTTTAAGTCAGAACTATGGCTACACCTTC.

This chain links TRBV5-4 with TRBJ2-5; perhaps TRBD1 as D (5 bases). Germline V lookup: CDR1 SGHNT, CDR2 YYREEE (reference sequence). The CDR3 has 15 amino acids. The germline V and J ends were trimmed by 0 bases and 0 bases, with 9 bases remaining between them. The CDR3 DNA reads TGTGCCAGCAGCTTGGTCAGGGCGGACCAAGAGACCCAGTACTTC. This gives the protein CASSLVRADQETQYF.

CDR3 nucleotide sequence: TGTGCCAGCAGTGAAGCGTCTAGTGAGAATGAGCAGTTCTTC. Protein product: CASSEASSENEQFF. The chain links TRBV2 to TRBJ2-1; D not certain. V lost 0 bases and J lost 7, with 10 bases in between. Germline CDR1 reads SNHLY; CDR2 reads FYNNEI. CDR3 length: 14 residues.

The rearrangement joins TRBV5-1 to TRBJ2-3, with D hard to call. The CDR3 length is 15 residues. V was pared by 0 bases and J by 6 bases, with 14 bases between. The V gene's germline CDR1 is SGHRS and CDR2 YFSETQ. CDR3 sequence: CASSLGTVGFDTQYF. In DNA, the CDR3 is TGCGCCAGCAGCTTGGGAACAGTCGGCTTCGATACGCAGTATTTT.

The gene calls are TRBV9 and TRBJ1-5, with D unclear. Trimming took 5 bases from V and 2 from J, leaving 17 bases between them. The CDR3 extends over 16 amino acids. Germline loops: CDR1 SGDLS, CDR2 YYNGEE. CDR3 protein: CASSPDARGGNQPQHF. CDR3 DNA: TGTGCCAGCAGTCCGGACGCCCGCGGGGGCAATCAGCCCCAGCATTTT.

CDR3 amino acids: CAAGAANSNQPQHF. For the CDR3, the DNA is TGTGCTGCGGGGGCAGCTAATAGCAATCAGCCCCAGCATTTT. The V call is TRBV30, the J call TRBJ1-5; a weak D match, TRBD1 (6 bases). Germline V gene data show CDR1 as GTSNPN and CDR2 as SVGIG (reference sequence). This CDR3 spans 14 amino acids.

This rearrangement joins TRBV7-2 to TRBJ2-5, with 9 nucleotides matching TRBD2. J was trimmed by 5 bases and V by 5 bases; bases with no gene match: 9. CDR3 size: 15 residues. Germline V gives CDR1 SGHTA, CDR2 FQGNSA. CDR3 bases: TGTGCCAGCAGCCCTCGTAGCGGGAGCGGGGAGACCCAGTACTTC. Amino acids: CASSPRSGSGETQYF.

The CDR3 region has the DNA TGCGCCAGCCGGTGGGACTCCGGCAATGAGCAGTTCTTC. This sequence encodes CASRWDSGNEQFF. The gene calls are TRBV5-1 and TRBJ2-1, with D possibly matching TRBD2 (6 bases). This CDR3 has 13 residues. CDR1 is SGHRS, CDR2 YFSETQ, per germline. Trimming shortened V by 7 bases and J by 6 bases, and 14 bases separated the two germline ends.

V is TRBV6-4 and J is TRBJ1-1; D perhaps matches TRBD1 (5 bases). The CDR3 is made up of 13 amino acids. The germline CDR1 and CDR2 sequences are MRHNA and SNTAGT. The V gene lost 4 bases and the J gene lost 5 bases, with 11 bases spanning the gap. CDR3 bases: TGTGCCAGCAGTGCTCAGGGCTCGACTGAAGCTTTCTTT. Translated, it gives CASSAQGSTEAFF.

This chain connects TRBV6-5 to TRBJ2-1, with D unclear. This CDR3 comprises 12 residues. Germline CDR1 MNHEY, CDR2 SVGAGI. Trimming pared 5 bases from V and 7 bases from J, leaving 9 bases between. The CDR3 DNA reads as TGTGCCAGCAGTCCTACGAGGAATGAGCAGTTCTTC. Translation gives CASSPTRNEQFF.

The rearrangement joins TRBV6-1 to TRBJ1-2; TRBD1 is a possible D gene (5 bases). With 3 bases removed from V and 4 bases from J, the gap between germline ends came to 21 bases. CDR3 length equals 17 residues. CDR1 is MNHNS, CDR2 SASEGT, per germline. The CDR3 is CASSDAIYQGSGYGYTF. The CDR3 DNA follows: TGTGCCAGCAGTGACGCCATATATCAGGGTTCAGGCTATGGCTACACCTTC.

The CDR3 coding sequence is TGCGCCAGCAGGCGCCGCCGGGACAGGGGCGACAATGAGCAGTTCTTC. Translation: CASRRRRDRGDNEQFF. The chain combines TRBV23-1 with TRBJ2-1, with 10 nucleotides matching TRBD1. TRBV23-1 is placed among ORFs of uncertain function. V trimming: 6 bases; J trimming: 5 bases; junction bases outside the gene matches: 10. The CDR3 is 16 residues long.